The source of this T cell receptor beta chain is a study of PD-L1 blockade in urothelial cancer. Whole-study context: Analysis of the blood was performed 3 weeks (second dose) and 6 weeks after treatment start. Blood samples had a median of 141,255 T cells.

Time point denoted: pretreatment peripheral blood. Patients were living with locally advanced or metastatic urothelial carcinoma. This CDR3 has 13 residues. V gave up 8 bases and J gave up 0 bases, with 5 bases separating them. CDR1 and CDR2 from the germline V gene are LNHDA and SQIVND (reference sequence). Method: immunoSEQ multiplex PCR; TCRdb's copy keeps in-frame clones and lacks some. There are 70,000 or so clones in the sample; almost 90% occur only once, and more than 3.5% lies in the top ten. This receptor was identified in a man between 70 and 80 years old with urothelial cancer. The material sequenced was PBMCs, taken around atezolizumab (anti-PD-L1) treatment. This rearrangement joins TRBV19 to TRBJ2-6; no definite D call. The CDR3 loop reads CASSSSGANVLTF. The DNA of the CDR3 is TGTGCCAGTTCCAGCTCTGGGGCCAACGTCCTGACTTTC.